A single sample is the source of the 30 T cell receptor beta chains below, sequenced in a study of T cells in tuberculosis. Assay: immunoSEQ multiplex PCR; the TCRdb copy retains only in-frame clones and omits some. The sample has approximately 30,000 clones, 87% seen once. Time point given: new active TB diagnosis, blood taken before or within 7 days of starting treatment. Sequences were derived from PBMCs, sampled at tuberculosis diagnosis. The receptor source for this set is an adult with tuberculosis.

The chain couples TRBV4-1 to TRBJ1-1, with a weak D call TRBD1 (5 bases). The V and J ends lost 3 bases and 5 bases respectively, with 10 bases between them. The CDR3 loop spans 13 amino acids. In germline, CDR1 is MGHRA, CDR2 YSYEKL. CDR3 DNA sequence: TGCGCCAGCAGCCAGGGGGGTCGAACTGAAGCTTTCTTT. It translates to CASSQGGRTEAFF.

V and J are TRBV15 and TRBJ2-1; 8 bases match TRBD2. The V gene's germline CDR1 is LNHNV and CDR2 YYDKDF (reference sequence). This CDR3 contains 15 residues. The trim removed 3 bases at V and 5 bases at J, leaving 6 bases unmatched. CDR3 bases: TGTGCCACCAGCAGGATAGCGGGATTAAACAATGAGCAGTTCTTC. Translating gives CATSRIAGLNNEQFF.

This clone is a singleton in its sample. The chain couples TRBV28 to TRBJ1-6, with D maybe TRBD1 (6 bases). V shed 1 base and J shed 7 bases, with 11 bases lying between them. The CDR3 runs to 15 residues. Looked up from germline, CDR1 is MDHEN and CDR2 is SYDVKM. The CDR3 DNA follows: TGTGCCAGCAGTTTATCAGGGGTGGGCAATTCACCCCTCCACTTT. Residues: CASSLSGVGNSPLHF. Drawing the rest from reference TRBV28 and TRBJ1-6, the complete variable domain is DVKVTQSSRYLVKRTGEKVFLECVQDMDHENMFWYRQDPGLGLRLIYFSYDVKMKEKGDIPEGYSVSREKKERFSLILESASTNQTSMYLCASSLSGVGNSPLHFGNGTRLTVT.

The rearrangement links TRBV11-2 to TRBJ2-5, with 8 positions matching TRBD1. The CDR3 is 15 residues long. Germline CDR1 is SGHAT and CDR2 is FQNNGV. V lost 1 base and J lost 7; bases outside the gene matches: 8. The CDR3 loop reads CASSLGPDRGGTQYF. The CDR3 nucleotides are TGTGCCAGCAGCTTAGGCCCTGACAGGGGTGGGACCCAGTACTTC.

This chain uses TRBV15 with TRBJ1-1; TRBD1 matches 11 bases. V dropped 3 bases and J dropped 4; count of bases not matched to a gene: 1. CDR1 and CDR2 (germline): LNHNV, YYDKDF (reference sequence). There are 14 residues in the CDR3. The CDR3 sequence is CATSRGTGGTEAFF. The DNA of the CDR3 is TGTGCCACCAGCAGGGGGACAGGGGGCACTGAAGCTTTCTTT.

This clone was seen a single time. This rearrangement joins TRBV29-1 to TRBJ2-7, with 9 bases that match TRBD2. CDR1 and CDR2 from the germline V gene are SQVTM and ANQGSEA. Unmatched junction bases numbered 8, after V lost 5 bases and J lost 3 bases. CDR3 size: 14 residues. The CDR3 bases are TGCAGCGTTCAGCAAGCGGGGGGTAACTACGAGCAGTACTTC. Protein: CSVQQAGGNYEQYF.

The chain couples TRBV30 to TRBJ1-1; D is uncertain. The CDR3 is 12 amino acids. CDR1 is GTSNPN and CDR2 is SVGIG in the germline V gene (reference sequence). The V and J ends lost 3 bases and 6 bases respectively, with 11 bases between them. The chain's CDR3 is CAWRRGRAEAFF. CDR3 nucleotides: TGTGCCTGGAGACGGGGAAGGGCTGAAGCTTTCTTT.

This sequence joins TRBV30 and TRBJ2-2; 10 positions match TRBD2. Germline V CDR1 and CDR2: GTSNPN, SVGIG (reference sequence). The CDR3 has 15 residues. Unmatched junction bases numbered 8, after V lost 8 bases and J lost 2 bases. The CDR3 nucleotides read TGTGCCCGGTCCCTAGCGGGGGTAAACACCGGGGAGCTGTTTTTT. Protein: CARSLAGVNTGELFF.

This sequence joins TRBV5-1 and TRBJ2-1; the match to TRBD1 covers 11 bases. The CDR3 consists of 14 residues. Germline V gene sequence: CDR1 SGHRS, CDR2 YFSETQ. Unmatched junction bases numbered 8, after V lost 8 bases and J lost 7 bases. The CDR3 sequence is CASTGTGGTNEQFF. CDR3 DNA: TGCGCCAGTACCGGGACAGGGGGGACTAATGAGCAGTTCTTC.

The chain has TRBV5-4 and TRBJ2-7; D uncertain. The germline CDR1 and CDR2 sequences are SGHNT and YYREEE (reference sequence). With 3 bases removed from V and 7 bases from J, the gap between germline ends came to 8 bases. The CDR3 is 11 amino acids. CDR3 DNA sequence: TGTGCCAGCAGCTCTCCCGGGGAGCAGTACTTC. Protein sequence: CASSSPGEQYF.

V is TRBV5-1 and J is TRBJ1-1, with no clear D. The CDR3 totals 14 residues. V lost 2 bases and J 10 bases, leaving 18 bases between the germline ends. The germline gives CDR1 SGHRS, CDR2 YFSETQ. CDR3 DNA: TGCGCCAGCAGCTTTGCGGGAGCCACCTATTCAGCTTTCTTT. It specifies CASSFAGATYSAFF.

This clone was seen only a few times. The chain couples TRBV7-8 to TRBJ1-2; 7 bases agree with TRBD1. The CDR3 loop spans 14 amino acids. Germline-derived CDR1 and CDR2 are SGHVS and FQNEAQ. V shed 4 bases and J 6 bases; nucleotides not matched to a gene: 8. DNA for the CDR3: TGTGCCAGCAGCTCGACAGGGTTGGGGAATGGCTACACCTTC. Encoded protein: CASSSTGLGNGYTF.

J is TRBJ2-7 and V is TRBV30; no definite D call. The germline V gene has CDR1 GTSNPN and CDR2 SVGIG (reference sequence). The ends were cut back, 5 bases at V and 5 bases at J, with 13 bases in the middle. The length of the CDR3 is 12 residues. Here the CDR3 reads CAWDNEKHEQYF. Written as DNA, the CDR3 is TGTGCCTGGGATAACGAGAAGCACGAGCAGTACTTC.

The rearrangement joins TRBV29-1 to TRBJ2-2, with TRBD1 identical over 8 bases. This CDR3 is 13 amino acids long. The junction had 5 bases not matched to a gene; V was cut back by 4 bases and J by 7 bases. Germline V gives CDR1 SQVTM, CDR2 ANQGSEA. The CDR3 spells CSVGQGAGGELFF. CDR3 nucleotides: TGCAGCGTTGGCCAGGGGGCCGGCGGGGAGCTGTTTTTT.

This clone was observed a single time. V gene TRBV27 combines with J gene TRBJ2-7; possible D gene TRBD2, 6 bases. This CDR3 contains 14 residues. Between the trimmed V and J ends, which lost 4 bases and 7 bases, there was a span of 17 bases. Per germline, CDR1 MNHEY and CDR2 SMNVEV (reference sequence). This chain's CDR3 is CASSSPGGNSEQYF. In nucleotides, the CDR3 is TGTGCCAGCAGTTCGCCCGGGGGTAATAGTGAGCAGTACTTC.

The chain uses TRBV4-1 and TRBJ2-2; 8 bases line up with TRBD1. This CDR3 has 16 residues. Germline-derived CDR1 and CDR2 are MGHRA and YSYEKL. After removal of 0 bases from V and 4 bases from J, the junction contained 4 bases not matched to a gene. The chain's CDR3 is CASSQEAGGLTGELFF. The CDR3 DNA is TGCGCCAGCAGCCAAGAGGCAGGGGGCCTCACCGGGGAGCTGTTTTTT.

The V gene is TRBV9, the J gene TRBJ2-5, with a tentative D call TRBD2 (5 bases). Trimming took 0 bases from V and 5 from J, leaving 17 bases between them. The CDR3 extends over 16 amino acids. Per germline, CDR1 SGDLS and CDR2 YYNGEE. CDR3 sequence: CASSVGRTLGSETQYF. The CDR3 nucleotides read TGTGCCAGCAGCGTAGGGAGGACCCTGGGGTCGGAGACCCAGTACTTC.

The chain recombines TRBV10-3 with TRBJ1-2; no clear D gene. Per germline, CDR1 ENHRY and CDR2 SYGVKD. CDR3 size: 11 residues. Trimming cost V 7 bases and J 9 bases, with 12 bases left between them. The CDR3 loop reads CAINLSGSYTF. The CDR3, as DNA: TGTGCCATCAATCTTTCCGGGAGCTACACCTTC.

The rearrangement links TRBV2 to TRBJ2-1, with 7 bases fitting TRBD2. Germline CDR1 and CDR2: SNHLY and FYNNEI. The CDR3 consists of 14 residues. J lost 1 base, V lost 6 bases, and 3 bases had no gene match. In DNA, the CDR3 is TGTGCCAGCAGAGCGGGGTCTTCCTACAATGAGCAGTTCTTC. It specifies CASRAGSSYNEQFF.

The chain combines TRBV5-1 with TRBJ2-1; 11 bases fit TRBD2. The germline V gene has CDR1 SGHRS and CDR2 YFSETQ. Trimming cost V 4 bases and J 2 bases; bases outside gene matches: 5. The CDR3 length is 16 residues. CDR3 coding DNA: TGCGCCAGCAGCGTGACTAGCGGGGTAACCTACAATGAGCAGTTCTTC. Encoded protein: CASSVTSGVTYNEQFF.

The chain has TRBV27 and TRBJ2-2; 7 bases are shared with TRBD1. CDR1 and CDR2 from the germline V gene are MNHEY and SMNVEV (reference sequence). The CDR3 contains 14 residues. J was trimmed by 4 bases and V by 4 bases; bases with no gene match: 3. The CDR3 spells CASSSDRATGELFF. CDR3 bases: TGTGCCAGCAGTTCCGACAGGGCCACCGGGGAGCTGTTTTTT.

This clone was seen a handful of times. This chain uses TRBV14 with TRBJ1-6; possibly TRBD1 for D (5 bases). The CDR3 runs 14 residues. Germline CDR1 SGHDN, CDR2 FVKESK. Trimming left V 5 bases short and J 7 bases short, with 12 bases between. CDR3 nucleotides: TGTGCCAGCAGCTTGGGGCAGCCGAATTCACCCCTCCACTTT. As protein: CASSLGQPNSPLHF.

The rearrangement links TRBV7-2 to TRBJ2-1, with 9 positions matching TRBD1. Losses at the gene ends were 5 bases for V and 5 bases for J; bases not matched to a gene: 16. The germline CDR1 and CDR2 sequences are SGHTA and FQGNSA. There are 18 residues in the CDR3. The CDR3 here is CASSPRDRASVWDNEQFF. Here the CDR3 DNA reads TGTGCCAGCAGCCCCAGGGACAGGGCTAGTGTGTGGGACAATGAGCAGTTCTTC.

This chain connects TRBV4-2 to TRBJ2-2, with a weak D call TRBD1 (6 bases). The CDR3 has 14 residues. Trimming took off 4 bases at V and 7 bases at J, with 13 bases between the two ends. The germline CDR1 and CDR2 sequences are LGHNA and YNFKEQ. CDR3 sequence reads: CASSPVGDNGELFF. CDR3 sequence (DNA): TGTGCCAGCAGCCCCGTGGGGGACAACGGGGAGCTGTTTTTT.

The CDR3 DNA is TGTGCCAGTAGTCCCCGAGCTGTTTCTAATTCACCCCTCCACTTT. Protein product: CASSPRAVSNSPLHF. The chain carries TRBV19 and TRBJ1-6; no definite D call. Per germline, CDR1 LNHDA and CDR2 SQIVND (reference sequence). Trimming stripped 5 bases from V and 6 bases from J, with 14 bases between. The CDR3 sequence is 15 residues long.

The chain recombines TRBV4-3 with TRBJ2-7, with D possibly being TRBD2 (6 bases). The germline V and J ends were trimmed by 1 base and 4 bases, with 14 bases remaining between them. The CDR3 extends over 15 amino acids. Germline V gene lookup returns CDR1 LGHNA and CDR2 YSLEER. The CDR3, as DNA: TGCGCCAGCAGCCAAGTTCGGGGGTTGATATACGAGCAGTACTTC. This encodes CASSQVRGLIYEQYF.

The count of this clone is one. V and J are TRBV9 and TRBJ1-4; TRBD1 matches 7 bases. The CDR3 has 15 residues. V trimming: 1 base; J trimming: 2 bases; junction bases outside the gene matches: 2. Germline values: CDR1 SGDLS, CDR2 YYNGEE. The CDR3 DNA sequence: TGTGCCAGCAGCGTAAGGGGGCAGACTAATGAAAAACTGTTTTTT. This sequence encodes CASSVRGQTNEKLFF.

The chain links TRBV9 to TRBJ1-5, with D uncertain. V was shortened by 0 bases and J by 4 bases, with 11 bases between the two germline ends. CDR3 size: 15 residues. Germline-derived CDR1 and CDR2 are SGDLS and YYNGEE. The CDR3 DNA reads TGTGCCAGCAGCGTAGACTGGGGAGCGAATCAGCCCCAGCATTTT. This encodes CASSVDWGANQPQHF.

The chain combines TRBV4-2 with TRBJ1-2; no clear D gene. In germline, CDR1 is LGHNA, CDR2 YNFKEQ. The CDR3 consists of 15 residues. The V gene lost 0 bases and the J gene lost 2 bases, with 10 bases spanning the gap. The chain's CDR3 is CASSQDWAGNYGYTF. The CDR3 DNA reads TGTGCCAGCAGCCAAGATTGGGCGGGGAACTATGGCTACACCTTC.

CDR3 nucleotides: TGTGCCAGCAGTTACACCCAGGGCGATTCACCCCTCCACTTT. Translation gives CASSYTQGDSPLHF. The chain uses TRBV6-6 and TRBJ1-6, with a possible D match to TRBD1 (5 bases). The V end was cut by 2 bases, the J end by 8 bases, with 10 bases between. The germline V gene encodes CDR1 MNHNY and CDR2 SVGAGI (reference sequence). There are 14 residues in the CDR3.